This T cell receptor (beta chain) was identified in a study of cytomegalovirus exposure and HLA in healthy donors. Study at large: As released early, the data held roughly 85 million unique TCRs from HLA-typed donors. Study-wide results and limits: It was shown in a later analysis that HLA-associated TCR beta chains were more clonally expanded than other, equally common chains. Some V segments, TRBV6-2 and TRBV6-3 among them, were indistinguishable and were therefore excluded. Judged likely to be a sequencing artifact was a cluster of highly shared sequence variants.

13 Jbeta primers and 60 Vbeta primers were used for the PCR. Data came from immunoSEQ multiplex PCR; TCRdb stores just in-frame clones and leaves some out. Here the sample spans approximately 190,000 clones, around four fifths being singletons. V was pared by 0 bases and J by 3 bases, with 12 bases between. CDR1 and CDR2 from the germline V gene are SGDLS and YYNGEE. The length of the CDR3 is 15 residues. In regard to this clone: Its cognate antigen is unknown.

The chain employs TRBV9 and TRBJ1-1; D possibly corresponds to TRBD1 (6 bases). The source material was PBMCs. The TCR was taken from a woman between 18 and 29 years old in good health and CMV-seronegative. CDR3 DNA sequence: TGTGCCAGCAGCGTAGCTGGCAGGGGAGACACTGAAGCTTTCTTT. Translation: CASSVAGRGDTEAFF.